The 30 T cell receptor beta chains presented below share a single source sample, sequenced in a study of blood T cell repertoires in COVID-19 (dated by TCRdb to 2020 to 2021). Library preparation employed the immunoSEQ multiplex PCR assay. The table comes from immuneACCESS by way of TCRdb, which keeps in-frame sequences with V and J called. Part of the clones is missing from these tables; in studies checked, under half for an unresolved V gene and the rest for unknown reasons. The sample includes tens of thousands of clones, with approximately 90% observed a single time. 3% of the sample goes to the ten largest clones. The sample taken for sequencing was peripheral blood. These receptors all stem from a woman in her forties or fifties with active or convalescent COVID-19.

The gene calls are TRBV18 and TRBJ1-4, with D hard to call. Trimming pared 8 bases from V and 3 bases from J, leaving 10 bases between. Germline V gene sequence: CDR1 KGHSH, CDR2 LQKENI. CDR3 length equals 13 residues. The CDR3 sequence: CASQRSPNEKLFF. The CDR3 DNA follows: TGTGCCAGCCAGAGGTCCCCTAATGAAAAACTGTTTTTT.

The gene calls are TRBV6-2 or TRBV6-3 and TRBJ2-7, with 11 positions matching TRBD1. Germline V gene sequence: CDR1 MNHEY, CDR2 SVGEGT. Germline trimming cut 5 bases from V and 5 bases from J; bases unmatched to any gene: 8. The CDR3 consists of 15 residues. The chain's CDR3 is CASSAAGQGVNEQYF. The CDR3, as DNA: TGTGCCAGCAGTGCCGCGGGACAGGGGGTCAACGAGCAGTACTTC.

This chain connects TRBV13 to TRBJ1-3; D remains unclear. V was trimmed by 0 bases and J by 2 bases, leaving 8 bases between them. In germline, CDR1 is PRHDT, CDR2 FYEKMQ (reference sequence). The length of the CDR3 is 15 residues. The CDR3 DNA follows: TGTGCCAGCAGCTTAGGTGGGGAGGCTGGAAACACCATATATTTT. Protein sequence: CASSLGGEAGNTIYF.

The chain couples TRBV7-2 to TRBJ1-2, with 7 nucleotides matching TRBD1. The CDR3 has 15 residues. CDR1 SGHTA and CDR2 FQGNSA come from the germline V gene. The V segment lost 4 bases and the J segment 8 bases; nucleotides outside the gene matches: 13. The CDR3, as DNA: TGTGCCAGCAGCTCCCACAGGGGAGCTCGTGGGGGCTACACCTTC. Translation: CASSSHRGARGGYTF. Complete variable domain (other parts from reference TRBV7-2 and TRBJ1-2): GAGVSQSPSNKVTEKGKDVELRCDPISGHTALYWYRQSLGQGLEFLIYFQGNSAPDKSGLPSDRFSAERTGGSVSTLTIQRTQQEDSAVYLCASSSHRGARGGYTFGSGTRLTVV.

The J gene is TRBJ1-3, the V gene TRBV19, with 7 positions matching TRBD1. V lost 4 bases and J lost 3; bases outside the gene matches: 9. The CDR3 runs 16 residues. Germline V CDR1 and CDR2: LNHDA, SQIVND (reference sequence). The CDR3 spells CASSTYRDSLGNTIYF. The CDR3 DNA follows: TGTGCCAGTAGTACCTACCGGGACAGCCTTGGAAACACCATATATTTT.

J is TRBJ2-1 and V is TRBV6-5; D remains ambiguous. V lost 2 bases to trimming and J lost 10 bases, with 9 bases between them. The CDR3 is 12 residues long. Germline CDR1 reads MNHEY; CDR2 reads SVGAGI. CDR3 coding DNA: TGTGCCAGCAGTTACGAGACAAAAGAGCAGTTCTTC. Protein product: CASSYETKEQFF.

The gene calls are TRBV6-4 and TRBJ1-2; a weak D match, TRBD1 (5 bases). The ends were cut back, 0 bases at V and 3 bases at J, with 14 bases in the middle. Germline lookup yields CDR1 MRHNA and CDR2 SNTAGT. This CDR3 spans 16 amino acids. The CDR3 DNA reads as TGTGCCAGCAGTGACTCTGTGGGGCAGCCTTACTATGGCTACACCTTC. This sequence encodes CASSDSVGQPYYGYTF.

This chain connects TRBV19 to TRBJ2-1; 7 bases match TRBD2. With V trimmed by 4 bases and J by 7 bases, 7 bases remained unmatched. Germline V gene lookup returns CDR1 LNHDA and CDR2 SQIVND (reference sequence). The CDR3 runs 14 residues. The CDR3 here is CASSSGGLGNEQFF. The CDR3 coding sequence is TGTGCCAGTAGTAGCGGGGGACTGGGGAATGAGCAGTTCTTC.

The gene calls are TRBV15 and TRBJ1-5, with unresolved D. The CDR3 length is 14 residues. From germline, CDR1 is LNHNV and CDR2 YYDKDF (reference sequence). The V gene lost 3 bases and the J gene lost 6 bases, with 12 bases spanning the gap. CDR3 DNA sequence: TGTGCCACCAGCAGTTCAGGTATAGGTCAGCCCCAGCATTTT. As protein: CATSSSGIGQPQHF.

V is TRBV6-2 or TRBV6-3 and J is TRBJ1-2, with D perhaps TRBD1 (5 bases). CDR1 is MNHEY, CDR2 SVGEGT, per germline. The CDR3 consists of 15 residues. Trimming shortened V by 3 bases and J by 8 bases, and 19 bases separated the two germline ends. The CDR3 protein is CASSYRGALAGGYTF. The DNA for the CDR3 is TGTGCCAGCAGTTATCGTGGGGCTTTGGCGGGAGGCTACACCTTC.

The chain recombines TRBV6-5 with TRBJ2-7, with 8 bases lining up with TRBD1. V trimming: 4 bases; J trimming: 1 base; junction bases outside the gene matches: 3. The CDR3 is 14 residues long. Germline assignment: CDR1 MNHEY and CDR2 SVGAGI. CDR3 amino acids: CASSWGTGSYEQYF. The CDR3 coding sequence is TGTGCCAGCAGTTGGGGGACAGGATCCTACGAGCAGTACTTC.

The chain couples TRBV27 to TRBJ2-7; 7 nucleotides agree with TRBD1. With V trimmed by 2 bases and J by 2 bases, 3 bases remained unmatched. There are 14 residues in the CDR3. The germline V gene has CDR1 MNHEY and CDR2 SMNVEV (reference sequence). CDR3 sequence: CASSLGQGAYEQYF. In DNA form, the CDR3 reads TGTGCCAGCAGTTTAGGGCAGGGGGCCTACGAGCAGTACTTC.

This chain connects TRBV6-5 to TRBJ1-3; tentatively, D is TRBD1 (6 bases). Trimming took 5 bases from V and 4 from J, leaving 12 bases between them. This CDR3 contains 14 residues. Germline V gene sequence: CDR1 MNHEY, CDR2 SVGAGI. CDR3: CASSPDSDGNTIYF. In nucleotides, the CDR3 is TGTGCCAGCAGTCCGGACAGCGACGGAAACACCATATATTTT.

This sequence joins TRBV10-3 and TRBJ2-2, with 9 bases lining up with TRBD2. CDR1 is ENHRY, CDR2 SYGVKD, per germline. Trimming took 3 bases from V and 4 from J; bases not matched to a gene: 3. This CDR3 has 15 amino acids. The DNA of the CDR3 is TGTGCCATCAGTGACAGGCGGGGGGGCACCGGGGAGCTGTTTTTT. This translates into CAISDRRGGTGELFF.

This chain joins TRBV3-1 (or the pseudogene TRBV3-2) and TRBJ2-1; 10 bases map to TRBD1. V dropped 4 bases and J dropped 6; count of bases not matched to a gene: 9. The CDR3 contains 16 residues. Germline lookup yields CDR1 LGHDT and CDR2 YNNKEL (reference sequence). The CDR3 DNA sequence: TGTGCCAGCAGCCCCGGGACAGGGGAGCCCATCAATGAGCAGTTCTTC. Protein product: CASSPGTGEPINEQFF.

The chain uses TRBV3-1 (or the pseudogene TRBV3-2) and TRBJ2-5, with a tentative D call TRBD2 (6 bases). V lost 4 bases to trimming and J lost 5 bases, with 17 bases between them. Germline V gene data show CDR1 as LGHDT and CDR2 as YNNKEL (reference sequence). The CDR3 loop spans 15 amino acids. The CDR3 bases are TGTGCCAGCAGCCGTCGGGGGATCCCCCAGGAGACCCAGTACTTC. Its translation is CASSRRGIPQETQYF.

This chain links TRBV7-9 with TRBJ1-2, with D unclear. The CDR3 loop spans 13 amino acids. The germline V gene has CDR1 SEHNR and CDR2 FQNEAQ (reference sequence). Trimming took 2 bases from V and 2 from J, leaving 6 bases between them. CDR3 loop: CASSLRGNYGYTF. The CDR3, as DNA: TGTGCCAGCAGCTTACGAGGGAACTATGGCTACACCTTC.

Only one count was recorded for this clone. The gene calls are TRBV6-2 or TRBV6-3 and TRBJ1-5; 7 nucleotides align to TRBD1. This CDR3 is built from 14 residues. Germline V lookup: CDR1 MNHEY, CDR2 SVGEGT. V shed 5 bases, J shed 9 bases, and the junction held 10 bases outside the gene matches. The CDR3 region has the DNA TGTGCCAGCAGTGACCCGGGACAGCTGGTGCCCCAGCATTTT. As protein: CASSDPGQLVPQHF.

V and J are TRBV2 and TRBJ2-2; TRBD1 might be the D (5 bases). This CDR3 region has 15 residues. V was cut by 6 bases and J by 3 bases, with 14 bases left in between. Germline V gene data show CDR1 as SNHLY and CDR2 as FYNNEI. CDR3 in DNA: TGTGCCAGCAGGAAGGGGATCCCGGACACCGGGGAGCTGTTTTTT. Residues: CASRKGIPDTGELFF. The full variable domain, in which reference TRBV2 and TRBJ2-2 provide the parts outside the CDR3, is EPEVTQTPSHQVTQMGQEVILRCVPISNHLYFYWYRQILGQKVEFLVSFYNNEISEKSEIFDDQFSVERPDGSNFTLKIRSTKLEDSAMYFCASRKGIPDTGELFFGEGSRLTVL.

The chain joins TRBV7-9 to TRBJ1-6; perhaps TRBD1 as D (6 bases). The ends were cut back, 5 bases at V and 10 bases at J, with 15 bases in the middle. Germline V gene data show CDR1 as SEHNR and CDR2 as FQNEAQ (reference sequence). The CDR3 is 14 amino acids. CDR3 DNA sequence: TGTGCCAGCAGCCCGGACAGTACCCGCTCACCCCTCCACTTT. Amino acids: CASSPDSTRSPLHF. The full variable domain, completed using reference TRBV7-9 and TRBJ1-6, is DTGVSQNPRHKITKRGQNVTFRCDPISEHNRLYWYRQTLGQGPEFLTYFQNEAQLEKSRLLSDRFSAERPKGSFSTLEIQRTEQGDSAMYLCASSPDSTRSPLHFGNGTRLTVT.

The genes are TRBV6-5 and TRBJ1-6, with a tentative D call TRBD1 (5 bases). This CDR3 is 13 amino acids long. CDR1 is MNHEY, CDR2 SVGAGI, per germline. V lost 8 bases to trimming and J lost 4 bases, with 9 bases between them. CDR3 DNA sequence: TGTGCCAGCGCTCAGGGTTATAATTCACCCCTCCACTTT. Amino acids: CASAQGYNSPLHF.

The chain combines TRBV18 with TRBJ1-1; TRBD1 is a possible D gene (6 bases). V gave up 4 bases and J gave up 5 bases, with 17 bases separating them. The CDR3 runs to 15 residues. The germline V gene encodes CDR1 KGHSH and CDR2 LQKENI. CDR3 sequence reads: CASSRSRGLGTEAFF. The CDR3 DNA is TGTGCCAGCTCACGGTCGAGGGGGTTGGGAACTGAAGCTTTCTTT.

The chain employs TRBV18 and TRBJ1-5, with D possibly TRBD1 on 5 matching bases. Germline CDR1 KGHSH, CDR2 LQKENI. Trimming cost V 6 bases and J 4 bases, with 10 bases left between them. The CDR3 contains 13 residues. Written as DNA, the CDR3 is TGTGCCAGCTCCCCGGGGGATAATCAGCCCCAGCATTTT. This sequence encodes CASSPGDNQPQHF.

This clone has just one count. The J gene is TRBJ1-1, the V gene TRBV6-5; a weak D match, TRBD1 (5 bases). The CDR3 spans 11 residues. The V end was cut by 4 bases, the J end by 7 bases, with 7 bases between. Germline-derived CDR1 and CDR2 are MNHEY and SVGAGI. CDR3 DNA: TGTGCCAGCAGTTCGGGGGGTGAAGCTTTCTTT. This sequence encodes CASSSGGEAFF.

The chain uses TRBV19 and TRBJ1-2; 8 bases map to TRBD1. CDR1 and CDR2 (germline): LNHDA, SQIVND (reference sequence). The CDR3 spans 14 residues. V lost 7 bases and J lost 3; bases outside the gene matches: 7. CDR3 in amino acids: CASTTTGVDYGYTF. The CDR3, as DNA: TGTGCCAGTACCACGACAGGGGTAGACTATGGCTACACCTTC.

The chain carries TRBV21-1 and TRBJ1-2; the D call of TRBD1 is as the table states it, not checked on the DNA. TRBV21-1 is deemed a pseudogene. CDR3 length: 15 amino acids. The CDR3 sequence is CASSIRQGPIYGYTF. CDR3 in DNA: TGTGCCAGCAGCATAAGACAGGGACCTATCTATGGCTACACCTTC.

Only one count was recorded for this clone. The rearrangement links TRBV7-9 to TRBJ1-4, with 8 positions matching TRBD1. The junction had 7 bases not matched to a gene; V was cut back by 4 bases and J by 3 bases. Germline V gene lookup returns CDR1 SEHNR and CDR2 FQNEAQ (reference sequence). This CDR3 comprises 16 residues. Here the CDR3 DNA reads TGTGCCAGCAGCTCGGACAGGGCGCTCTCTAATGAAAAACTGTTTTTT. Its translation is CASSSDRALSNEKLFF.

The chain uses TRBV19 and TRBJ2-3; 7 nucleotides line up with TRBD2. The junction had 5 bases not matched to a gene; V was cut back by 3 bases and J by 2 bases. CDR1 is LNHDA, CDR2 SQIVND, per germline (reference sequence). The CDR3 totals 15 residues. The CDR3 reads CASSIVSGSTDTQYF. The CDR3 DNA sequence: TGTGCCAGTAGTATTGTTAGCGGGTCCACAGATACGCAGTATTTT.

The rearrangement joins TRBV4-2 to TRBJ2-1, with a tentative D call TRBD2 (5 bases). Germline loops: CDR1 LGHNA, CDR2 YNFKEQ. V shed 1 base and J shed 0 bases, with 13 bases lying between them. The CDR3 is 17 amino acids. CDR3 DNA: TGTGCCAGCAGCCAAGGGGGTGGTAGCGTCTCCTACAATGAGCAGTTCTTC. It codes for CASSQGGGSVSYNEQFF.

V is TRBV5-4 and J is TRBJ1-1; D remains unclear. CDR1 is SGHNT and CDR2 is YYREEE in the germline V gene (reference sequence). The CDR3 runs 14 residues. The V end lost 1 base, the J end lost 6 bases, and 13 bases lay between the germline ends. The CDR3 DNA reads as TGTGCCAGCAGCTTGTTCGCAGGTCAATCTGAAGCTTTCTTT. Protein sequence: CASSLFAGQSEAFF.